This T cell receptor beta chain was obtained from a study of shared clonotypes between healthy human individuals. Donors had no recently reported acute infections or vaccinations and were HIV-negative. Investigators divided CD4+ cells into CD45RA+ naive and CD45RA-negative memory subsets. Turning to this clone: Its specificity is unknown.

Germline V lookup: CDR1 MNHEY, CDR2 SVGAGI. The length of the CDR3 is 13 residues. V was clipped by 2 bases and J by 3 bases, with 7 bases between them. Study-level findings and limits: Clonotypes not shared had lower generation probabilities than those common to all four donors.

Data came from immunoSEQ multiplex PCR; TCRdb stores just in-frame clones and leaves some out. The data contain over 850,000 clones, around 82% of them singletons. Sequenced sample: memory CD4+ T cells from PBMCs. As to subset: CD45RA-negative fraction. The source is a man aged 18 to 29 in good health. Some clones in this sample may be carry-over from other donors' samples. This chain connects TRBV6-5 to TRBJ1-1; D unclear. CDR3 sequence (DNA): TGTGCCAGCAGTTACATTCGGGACACTGAAGCTTTCTTT. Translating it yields CASSYIRDTEAFF.